These 13 T cell receptor beta chains were all obtained from the same sample, sequenced in a study of GPR56 and killer-like receptors on CD4 memory cells. Five CD4+ populations, defined by killer cell lectin-like receptor and GPR56 markers, were sorted by FACS. TCRdb reanalyzed the reads and collapses them to one entry per CDR3 protein, without DNA. The repertoire table contains about 2,900 distinct CDR3 sequences. The material sequenced was memory CD4+ T cells from blood. The receptors derive from a human donor in good health.

This chain uses TRBV18 with TRBJ2-1; TCRdb's D call of TRBD1 is untestable without DNA. The CDR3 extends over 17 amino acids. Looked up from germline, CDR1 is KGHSH and CDR2 is LQKENI. The CDR3 here is CASSSSARGSSYNEQFF.

The genes are TRBV7-3 and TRBJ2-1; absent DNA, TCRdb's TRBD1 call cannot be checked. There are 15 residues in the CDR3. CDR1 and CDR2 from the germline V gene are SGHTA and FQGTGA. The CDR3 spells CASSSGQYPLHEQFF.

Judged by frequency, this clonotype is medium-sized. This chain links TRBV7-9 with TRBJ2-3; as DNA is missing, the TRBD1 call by TCRdb cannot be tested. The CDR3 totals 16 residues. CDR1 SEHNR and CDR2 FQNEAQ come from the germline V gene (reference sequence). The CDR3 here is CASSPPGTGAEDTQYF.

The chain uses TRBV12-3 or TRBV12-4 and TRBJ1-6; TCRdb names TRBD1, which stays unverified in the absence of DNA. There are 14 residues in the CDR3. The CDR3 reads CASSLGQINSPLHF.

V usage is TRBV14 and J usage is TRBJ1-2; as DNA is missing, the TRBD1 call by TCRdb cannot be tested. CDR1 and CDR2 (germline): SGHDN, FVKESK. The CDR3 runs 13 residues. CDR3 sequence: CASSRDRLNGYTF.

The chain is built from TRBV2 and TRBJ1-2; the D gene TCRdb calls, TRBD1, cannot be checked with no DNA. Germline V gene lookup returns CDR1 SNHLY and CDR2 FYNNEI. The CDR3 length is 15 residues. Here the CDR3 reads CASSESVWQGPTNTF.

The CDR3 sequence is CAWSPNYGYTF. V is TRBV30 and J is TRBJ1-2. The germline V gene encodes CDR1 GTSNPN and CDR2 SVGIG (reference sequence). This CDR3 is 11 amino acids long.

This clonotype is deemed large by its frequency. The V and J genes are TRBV27 and TRBJ1-2; TCRdb proposes TRBD1, but this gene call is untestable without DNA. The CDR3 length is 16 residues. Per germline, CDR1 MNHEY and CDR2 SMNVEV (reference sequence). The CDR3 spells CASSLGTGNVRYGYTF.

This clonotype is deemed medium-sized by its frequency. CDR3 region: CASSFFRQGSYEQYF. This chain connects TRBV27 to TRBJ2-7; the D gene TCRdb calls, TRBD1, cannot be checked with no DNA. From germline, CDR1 is MNHEY and CDR2 SMNVEV (reference sequence). The CDR3 loop spans 15 amino acids.

Its frequency marks this clonotype as medium-sized. The V call is TRBV7-2, the J call TRBJ2-5. This CDR3 region has 14 residues. In germline, CDR1 is SGHTA, CDR2 FQGNSA. The chain's CDR3 is CASSIHRNGETQYF.

In terms of frequency, this clonotype is medium-sized. The V and J genes are TRBV6-5 and TRBJ2-7; lacking DNA, the TRBD1 call made by TCRdb goes unchecked. This CDR3 contains 15 residues. Germline CDR1 is MNHEY and CDR2 is SVGAGI. CDR3: CASSSLNGQGYEQYF.

The rearrangement joins TRBV4-1 to TRBJ2-6; TCRdb picks TRBD1, but there is no DNA to check that call. Germline CDR1 is MGHRA and CDR2 is YSYEKL. The CDR3 is made up of 18 amino acids. CDR3 in amino acids: CASSRTTGASSGANVLTF.

The chain has TRBV9 and TRBJ2-3; the D call of TRBD2 rests on TCRdb alone, since no DNA is present to check it. The CDR3 is 15 amino acids. Germline values: CDR1 SGDLS, CDR2 YYNGEE. CDR3 amino acids: CASSVVAGLTDTQYF.